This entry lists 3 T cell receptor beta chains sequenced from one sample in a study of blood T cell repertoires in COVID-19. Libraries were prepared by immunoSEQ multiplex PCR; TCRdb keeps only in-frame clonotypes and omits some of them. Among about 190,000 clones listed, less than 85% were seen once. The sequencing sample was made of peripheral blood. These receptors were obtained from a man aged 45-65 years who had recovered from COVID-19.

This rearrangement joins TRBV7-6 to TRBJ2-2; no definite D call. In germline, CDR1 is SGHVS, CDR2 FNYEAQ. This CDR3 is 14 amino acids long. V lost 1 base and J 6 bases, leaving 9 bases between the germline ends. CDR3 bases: TGTGCCAGCAGCTTAGAACAGTTCTCCGGGGAGCTGTTTTTT. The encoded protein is CASSLEQFSGELFF.

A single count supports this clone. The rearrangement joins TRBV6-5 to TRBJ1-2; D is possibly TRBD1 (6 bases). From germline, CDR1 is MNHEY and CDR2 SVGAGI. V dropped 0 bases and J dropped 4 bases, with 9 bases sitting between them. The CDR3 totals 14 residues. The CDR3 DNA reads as TGTGCCAGCAGTTACTCGGGCAGGGGCTATGGCTACACCTTC. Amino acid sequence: CASSYSGRGYGYTF.

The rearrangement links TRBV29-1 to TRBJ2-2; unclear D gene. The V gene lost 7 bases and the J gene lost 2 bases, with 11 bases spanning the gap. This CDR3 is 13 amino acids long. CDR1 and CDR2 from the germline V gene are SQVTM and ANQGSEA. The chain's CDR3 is CSGRTTNTGELFF. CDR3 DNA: TGCAGCGGGAGAACGACTAACACCGGGGAGCTGTTTTTT.